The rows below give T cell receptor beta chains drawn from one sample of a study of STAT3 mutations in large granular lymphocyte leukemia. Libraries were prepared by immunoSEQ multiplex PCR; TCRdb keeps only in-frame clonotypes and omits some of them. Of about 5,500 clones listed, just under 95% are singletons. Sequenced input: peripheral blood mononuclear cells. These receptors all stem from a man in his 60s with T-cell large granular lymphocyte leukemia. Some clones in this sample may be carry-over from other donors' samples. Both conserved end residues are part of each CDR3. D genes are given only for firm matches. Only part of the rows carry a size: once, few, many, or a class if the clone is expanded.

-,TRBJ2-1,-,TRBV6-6,TGTGCCAGCAGTTACCCCCGAAGCGACTCCTACAATGAGCAGTTCTTC,CASSYPRSDSYNEQFF
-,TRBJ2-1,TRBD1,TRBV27,TGTGCCAGCCTTCGACAGGGCTACAATGAGCAGTTCTTC,CASLRQGYNEQFF
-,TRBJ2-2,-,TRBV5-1,TGCGCCAGCAGCCTAGGGGGGACGAACACCGGGGAGCTGTTTTTT,CASSLGGTNTGELFF
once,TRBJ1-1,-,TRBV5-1,TGCGCCAGCAGCTTGTACGGGGGGGTAGACACTGAAGCTTTCTTT,CASSLYGGVDTEAFF
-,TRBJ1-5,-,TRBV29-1,TGCAGCGTTGATATGGGGGAAGGACAGCCCCAGCATTTT,CSVDMGEGQPQHF
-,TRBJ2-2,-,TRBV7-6,TGTGCCAGCAGCTTGAGCACCGGGGAGCTGTTTTTT,CASSLSTGELFF
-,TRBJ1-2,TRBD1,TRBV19,TGTGCCAGTAGTATACCCCGGACAGGGGGCGCTGGTGGCTACACCTTC,CASSIPRTGGAGGYTF
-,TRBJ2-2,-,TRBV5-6,TGTGCCAGCTTCAAGACGGTCACCGGGGAGCTGTTTTTT,CASFKTVTGELFF
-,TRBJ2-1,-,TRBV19,TGTGCCAGTAGTAATTGGAATGAGCAGTTCTTC,CASSNWNEQFF
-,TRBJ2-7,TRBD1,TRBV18,TGTGCCAGCTCACCAGGACAGGGGAGGGACGAGCAGTACTTC,CASSPGQGRDEQYF
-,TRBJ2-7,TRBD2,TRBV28,TGTGCCAGCAGTTTAGTCCTAGCGGGGACCGAGCAGTACTTC,CASSLVLAGTEQYF
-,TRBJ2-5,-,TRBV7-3,TGTGCCAGCAGCTTATTACAACGGGAGACCCAGTACTTC,CASSLLQRETQYF
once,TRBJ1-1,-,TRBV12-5,TGTGCTAGTGGTTTGCCGGCTTCCTTTTCTGAAGCTTTCTTT,CASGLPASFSEAFF
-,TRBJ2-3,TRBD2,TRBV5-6,TGTGCCAGCAGCTTGGTCGGAGTAGCGGGAGGGAGTGGCACAGATATGCAGTATTTT,CASSLVGVAGGSGTDMQYF
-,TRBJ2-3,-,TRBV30,TGTGCCTGGACCGTTAGCCGGAGGGCCGGAGATACGCAGTATTTT,CAWTVSRRAGDTQYF
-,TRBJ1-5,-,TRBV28,TGTGCCAGCAGTTTATCACCGGGAGGAAGGGGTCAGCCCCAGCATTTT,CASSLSPGGRGQPQHF
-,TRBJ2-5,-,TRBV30,TGTGCCTGGAGTCCCGGGGGCGAAGAGACCCAGTACTTC,CAWSPGGEETQYF
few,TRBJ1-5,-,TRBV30,TGTGCCTGGAGTGTGGGGACCACTAACCAGCCCCAGCATTTT,CAWSVGTTNQPQHF
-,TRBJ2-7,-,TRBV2,TGTGCCAGCGGGAGTAACCGATACGAGCAGTACTTC,CASGSNRYEQYF
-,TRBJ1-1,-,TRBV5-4,TGTGCCAGCAGCTTGGCCGTAGGGGCTGACACTGAAGCTTTCTTT,CASSLAVGADTEAFF
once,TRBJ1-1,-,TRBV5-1,TGCGCCAGCAGCTTGCCGGGGCAGGGTGAAGCTTTCTTT,CASSLPGQGEAFF
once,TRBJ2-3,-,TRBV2,TGTGCCAGCATCGACGGGACGGGAGATACGCAGTATTTT,CASIDGTGDTQYF
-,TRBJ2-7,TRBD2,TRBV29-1,TGCAGCGTTGTCCCAGCGGGAGGGGAGCAGTACTTC,CSVVPAGGEQYF
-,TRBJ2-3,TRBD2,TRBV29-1,TGCAGCGTTGGTCTAGCGGGGGGCACAGATACGCAGTATTTT,CSVGLAGGTDTQYF
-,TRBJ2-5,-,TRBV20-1,TGCAGTGCTCCACAAGAGACCCAGTACTTC,CSAPQETQYF
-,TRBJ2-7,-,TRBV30,TGTGCCTGGGGGCCAGGGGGGGTCTCCTACGAGCAGTACTTC,CAWGPGGVSYEQYF
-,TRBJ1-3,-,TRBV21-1,TGTGCCAGCAGCAAGAGTACGGGTGGAAACACCATATATTTT,CASSKSTGGNTIYF
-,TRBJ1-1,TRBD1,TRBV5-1,TGCGCCAGCAGTATCTACAGGGGGACGAACACTGAAGCTTTCTTT,CASSIYRGTNTEAFF
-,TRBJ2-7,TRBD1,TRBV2,TGTGCCAGGGGCCCCGGACAGGGTTCCTACGAGCAGTACTTC,CARGPGQGSYEQYF
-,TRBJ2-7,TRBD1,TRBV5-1,TGCGCCAGCAGCCTCCGGGACAGGGACTACGAGCAGTACTTC,CASSLRDRDYEQYF
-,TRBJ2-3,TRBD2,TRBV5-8,TGTGCCAGCAGCTTGAATGGACTAGCGGTGACAGATACGCAGTATTTT,CASSLNGLAVTDTQYF
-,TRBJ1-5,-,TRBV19,TGTGCCAGTAGACCGTATACCGCGGGAGGGTCGGCTCAGCCCCAGCATTTT,CASRPYTAGGSAQPQHF
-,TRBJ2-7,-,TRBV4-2,TGTGCCAGCAGCCAAGCCCCAGCCACCGTCGAGCAGTACTTC,CASSQAPATVEQYF
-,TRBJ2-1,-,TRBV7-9,TGTGCCAGCAGCTTGTACAGGACCAATGAGCAGTTCTTC,CASSLYRTNEQFF
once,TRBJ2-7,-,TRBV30,TGTGCCTGGGCCTTGGACACCAGCTACGAGCAGTACTTC,CAWALDTSYEQYF
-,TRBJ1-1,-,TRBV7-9,TGTGCCAGCAGCTTAGGAGTCACTGAAGCTTTCTTT,CASSLGVTEAFF